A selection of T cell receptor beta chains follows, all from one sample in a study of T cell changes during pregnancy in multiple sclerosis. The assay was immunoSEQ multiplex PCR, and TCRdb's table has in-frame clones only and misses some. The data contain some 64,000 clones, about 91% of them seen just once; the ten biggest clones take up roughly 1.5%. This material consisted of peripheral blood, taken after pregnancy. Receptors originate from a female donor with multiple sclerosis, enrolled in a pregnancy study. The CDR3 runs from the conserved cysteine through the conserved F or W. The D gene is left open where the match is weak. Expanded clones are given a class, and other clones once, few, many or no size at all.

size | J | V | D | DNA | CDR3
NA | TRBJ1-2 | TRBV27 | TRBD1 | TGTGCCAGCAGTGCAGCAGGGGGCGAGGTCTACACCTTC | CASSAAGGEVYTF
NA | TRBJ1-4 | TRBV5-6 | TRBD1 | TGTGCCAGCAGCCGGCCGCAGGGACAGGCAGAAAAACTGTTTTTT | CASSRPQGQAEKLFF
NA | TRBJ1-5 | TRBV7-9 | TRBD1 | TGTGCCAGCAGACAGACAGGGGTCAATCAGCCCCAGCATTTT | CASRQTGVNQPQHF
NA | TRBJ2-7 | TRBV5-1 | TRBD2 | TGCGCCAGCAGCTTGGATATAGCGGGAGGGCTGGAGCAGTACTTC | CASSLDIAGGLEQYF
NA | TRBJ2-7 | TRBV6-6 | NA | TGTGCCAGCAGGGGGGGGACAGGCTTCCACGAGCAGTACTTC | CASRGGTGFHEQYF
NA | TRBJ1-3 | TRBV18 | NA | TGTGCCAGCTCACCACTGACTGGCAACTCTGGAAACACCATATATTTT | CASSPLTGNSGNTIYF
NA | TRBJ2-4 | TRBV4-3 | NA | TGCGCCAGCAGCCAGCGGCTAGCCAAAAACATTCAGTACTTC | CASSQRLAKNIQYF
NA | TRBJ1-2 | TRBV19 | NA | TGTGCCAGTAGTTACTCTACAGAGATTAACTATGGCTACACCTTC | CASSYSTEINYGYTF
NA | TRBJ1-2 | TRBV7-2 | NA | TGTGCCAGCGGCCGCTTTGGCACCAGCCAGGGAACTAACTATGGCTACACCTTC | CASGRFGTSQGTNYGYTF
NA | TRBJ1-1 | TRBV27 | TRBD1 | TGTGCCAGCAGTTTAGGAGTAGCAGGGGGGAGGTTCATGAACACTGAAGCTTTCTTT | CASSLGVAGGRFMNTEAFF
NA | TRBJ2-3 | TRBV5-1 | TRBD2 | TGCGCCAGCAGCCATCGGGGGGGCCTAAGCACAGATACGCAGTATTTT | CASSHRGGLSTDTQYF
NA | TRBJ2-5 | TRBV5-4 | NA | TGTGCCAGCAGTACGCAGGGGACGGAGACCCAGTACTTC | CASSTQGTETQYF
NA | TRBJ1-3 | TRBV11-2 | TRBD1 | TGTGCCAGCAGCTTTGGGACAGGGGCTTCGAGCTCTGGAAACACCATATATTTT | CASSFGTGASSSGNTIYF
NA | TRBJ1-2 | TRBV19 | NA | TGTGCCAGTAGTGTACCACAGGGTTATGGCTACACCTTC | CASSVPQGYGYTF
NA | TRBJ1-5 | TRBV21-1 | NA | TGTGCCAGCAGCACCCAACAGGGTCGGCGCTCGGTGGGCAATCAGCCCCAGCATTTT | CASSTQQGRRSVGNQPQHF
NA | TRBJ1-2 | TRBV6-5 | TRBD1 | TGTGCCAGCAGGAGGGGACAGGGGCATGGCTACACCTTC | CASRRGQGHGYTF
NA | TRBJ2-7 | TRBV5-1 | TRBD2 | TGCGCCAGCAGCGTCGGACTAGCGGCTTGGTACGAGCAGTACTTC | CASSVGLAAWYEQYF
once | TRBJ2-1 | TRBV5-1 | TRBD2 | TGCGCCAGCAGCTTGGGACTAGCGGGAGGGCCTAAGCAGTTCTTC | CASSLGLAGGPKQFF
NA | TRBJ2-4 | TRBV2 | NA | TGTGCCAGCAGTCCGGAAGGCGGTGATCTAGCCAAAAACATTCAGTACTTC | CASSPEGGDLAKNIQYF
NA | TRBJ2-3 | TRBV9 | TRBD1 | TGTGCCAGCAGGGGGGACAGGGGCCGCACAGATACGCAGTATTTT | CASRGDRGRTDTQYF
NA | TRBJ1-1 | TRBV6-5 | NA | TGTGCCAGCAGTTACTCCTTTTCTCACACTGAAGCTTTCTTT | CASSYSFSHTEAFF
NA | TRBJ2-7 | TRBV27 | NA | TGTGCCAGCAGTTTACGTGAGGGTTCCGAGCAGTACTTC | CASSLREGSEQYF
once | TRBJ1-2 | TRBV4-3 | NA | TGCGCCAGCAGCCAAGATCGCGGTCCGGATGGCTACACCTTC | CASSQDRGPDGYTF